This T cell receptor (beta chain) came from a study of CD8+ T cells in alopecia areata. Extracted from the samples, RNA was reverse transcribed into cDNA to serve as the sequencing template. Sequencing used immunoSEQ multiplex PCR; TCRdb keeps in-frame clones, though not all of them. The sample holds over 100,000 clones; approximately 49% are singletons and the top ten take around a sixth. This CDR3 has 16 amino acids. CDR1 LNHDA and CDR2 SQIVND come from the germline V gene (reference sequence). Trimming cost V 7 bases and J 2 bases; bases outside gene matches: 10. Peripheral blood, together with lesional scalp punch biopsies, was collected from alopecia areata patients. Researchers picked out CD4+ and CD8+ T cells from PBMCs by sorting.

The material was CD8+ T cells sorted from blood, obtained at week 0. The clonotype comes from a human donor with alopecia areata. The chain couples TRBV19 to TRBJ1-5; the match to TRBD1 covers 8 bases. The CDR3 DNA is TGTGCCAGTACCCCCGCGCAGGGGGCACGCAATCAGCCCCAGCATTTT. Protein sequence: CASTPAQGARNQPQHF.